Below are 11 T cell receptor beta chains sequenced from a single sample in a study of CD8+ T cells in alopecia areata (dated by TCRdb to the late 2010s). Read against the paper, the sample's treatment or condition label means: oral pan-JAK inhibitor, 5-10 mg twice daily. Libraries were constructed by the immunoSEQ multiplex PCR assay. RNA was extracted from all samples and reverse transcribed into cDNA as template for TCR sequencing. TCRdb re-hosts the immuneACCESS table, in-frame sequences only. Its copies lack some clones; in the studies checked, an unresolved V gene accounts for under half of them, and the cause for the rest is not known. The sample table lists 85,000 to 95,000 clones, about 70% of them with a count of one. Around 16% of the sample rests with the top ten. Source: CD8+ T cells sorted from blood, taken at approximately week 44, from a patient treated with tofacitinib. The receptor source for this set is a human donor with alopecia areata.

The chain is built from TRBV29-1 and TRBJ1-2; D not certain. Per the germline V gene, CDR1 is SQVTM and CDR2 is ANQGSEA. This CDR3 contains 10 residues. V was cut by 6 bases and J by 3 bases, with 5 bases left in between. CDR3 residues: CSVLDYGYTF. In nucleotides, the CDR3 is TGCAGCGTGCTGGACTATGGCTACACCTTC.

In this sample, this clone turned up a few times. This chain joins TRBV9 and TRBJ2-1, with D perhaps matching TRBD1 (6 bases). V was trimmed by 0 bases and J by 6 bases, leaving 13 bases between them. CDR1 and CDR2 from the germline V gene are SGDLS and YYNGEE. This CDR3 is 15 amino acids long. CDR3 protein: CASSVGGRGGNEQFF. The CDR3 DNA follows: TGTGCCAGCAGCGTAGGAGGCAGGGGCGGCAATGAGCAGTTCTTC. The full variable domain, its missing parts supplied by reference TRBV9 and TRBJ2-1, is DSGVTQTPKHLITATGQRVTLRCSPRSGDLSVYWYQQSLDQGLQFLIQYYNGEERAKGNILERFSAQQFPDLHSELNLSSLELGDSALYFCASSVGGRGGNEQFFGPGTRLTVL.

This clone was recorded a few times. The chain recombines TRBV7-6 with TRBJ2-1, with D perhaps matching TRBD2 (6 bases). Germline V CDR1 and CDR2: SGHVS, FNYEAQ. CDR3 length equals 15 residues. Trimming cost V 2 bases and J 6 bases, with 14 bases left between them. Here the CDR3 reads CASSLRRERINEQFF. CDR3 sequence (DNA): TGTGCCAGCAGCTTAAGGAGGGAGAGGATCAATGAGCAGTTCTTC.

This clone has just one count. This sequence joins TRBV13 and TRBJ2-1; TRBD2 agrees at 8 bases. Germline CDR1 reads PRHDT; CDR2 reads FYEKMQ (reference sequence). J lost 0 bases, V lost 2 bases, and 3 bases had no gene match. The CDR3 spans 16 residues. The CDR3 DNA is TGTGCCAGCAGCTTAAACGGGGGGGCCTCCTACAATGAGCAGTTCTTC. This translates into CASSLNGGASYNEQFF.

The chain links TRBV19 to TRBJ1-1; D is uncertain. Germline V gene data show CDR1 as LNHDA and CDR2 as SQIVND (reference sequence). The V and J ends lost 2 bases and 6 bases respectively, with 13 bases between them. This CDR3 spans 14 amino acids. The CDR3 region is CASSISVQSAEAFF. The CDR3 DNA is TGTGCCAGTAGTATAAGTGTACAGAGCGCTGAAGCTTTCTTT.

This clone was counted only a few times. This rearrangement joins TRBV2 to TRBJ2-3; TRBD1 aligns across 8 bases. CDR1 and CDR2 (germline): SNHLY, FYNNEI. After removal of 6 bases from V and 6 bases from J, the junction contained 5 bases not matched to a gene. This CDR3 comprises 13 residues. Written as DNA, the CDR3 is TGTGCCAGCAGGGACAGGGTATCTGATACGCAGTATTTT. Translated, it gives CASRDRVSDTQYF.

V is TRBV2 and J is TRBJ1-6; 7 nucleotides agree with TRBD1. Germline-derived CDR1 and CDR2 are SNHLY and FYNNEI. The CDR3 is 13 residues long. V gave up 3 bases and J gave up 10 bases; unmatched junction bases: 3. CDR3: CASSEDRRSPLHF. CDR3 nucleotides: TGTGCCAGCAGTGAGGACAGGCGCTCACCCCTCCACTTT.

The chain employs TRBV29-1 and TRBJ2-5, with TRBD2 matching over 11 bases. The J call may be mistaken, given a closer DNA end match to TRBJ2-7. CDR1 is SQVTM and CDR2 is ANQGSEA in the germline V gene. The CDR3 is 14 residues long. CDR3 DNA: TGCAGCGTTGAAGGAACTAGCGGGGGCTACGAGCAGTACTTC. Its protein is CSVEGTSGGYEQYF.

The rearrangement joins TRBV9 to TRBJ2-5; D is possibly TRBD1 (5 bases). The CDR3 sequence is 15 residues long. The ends were cut back, 4 bases at V and 4 bases at J, with 17 bases in the middle. Germline CDR1 and CDR2: SGDLS and YYNGEE. In nucleotides, the CDR3 is TGTGCCAGCAGCACACGTCAGGGATTCGGAGAGACCCAGTACTTC. This gives the protein CASSTRQGFGETQYF.

This chain joins TRBV5-6 and TRBJ1-2; no clear D. Trimming shortened V by 1 base and J by 7 bases, and 8 bases separated the two germline ends. Germline V gene sequence: CDR1 SGHDT, CDR2 YYEEEE. This CDR3 has 12 amino acids. CDR3 sequence: CASSLLTGGYTF. CDR3 DNA sequence: TGTGCCAGCAGCTTGCTCACCGGTGGCTACACCTTC. Based on the CDR3 plus reference TRBV5-6 and TRBJ1-2, the full variable domain is DAGVTQSPTHLIKTRGQQVTLRCSPKSGHDTVSWYQQALGQGPQFIFQYYEEEERQRGNFPDRFSGHQFPNYSSELNVNALLLGDSALYLCASSLLTGGYTFGSGTRLTVV.

The rearrangement links TRBV7-2 to TRBJ1-1; 7 nucleotides line up with TRBD1. The germline V gene encodes CDR1 SGHTA and CDR2 FQGNSA. CDR3 length: 16 residues. Trimming cost V 2 bases and J 5 bases; bases outside gene matches: 11. The CDR3 loop is CASSLSSNRGRTEAFF. The CDR3 DNA follows: TGTGCCAGCAGCTTAAGTTCAAACAGGGGAAGGACTGAAGCTTTCTTT.